These 27 T cell receptor beta chains share one sample of origin, sequenced in a study of blood T cell repertoires in COVID-19. Produced via immunoSEQ multiplex PCR; TCRdb's table is partial and in-frame only. In the table there are about 240,000 clones, 85% to 90% of which are singletons. The sequenced sample was peripheral blood. The receptors shown here come from a woman in her 70s with active or convalescent COVID-19.

The genes are TRBV7-6 and TRBJ1-4; D unresolved. V lost 2 bases to trimming and J lost 7 bases, with 14 bases between them. This CDR3 contains 15 residues. Germline CDR1 is SGHVS and CDR2 is FNYEAQ. CDR3 residues: CASSLRPQASEKLFF. The CDR3 DNA reads TGTGCCAGCAGCTTAAGGCCCCAGGCCTCTGAAAAACTGTTTTTT.

Only one count was recorded for this clone. The chain has TRBV2 and TRBJ2-1, with D possibly matching TRBD2 (5 bases). V was clipped by 4 bases and J by 6 bases, with 16 bases between them. Germline CDR1 reads SNHLY; CDR2 reads FYNNEI. The CDR3 is made up of 15 amino acids. The CDR3 DNA reads as TGTGCCAGCAGTGGTTTAGAGGACTTCTCCAATGAGCAGTTCTTC. Translation gives CASSGLEDFSNEQFF.

About this clone: This sample also contains other DNA sequences that code for the same CDR3. This sequence joins TRBV5-4 and TRBJ1-1; 9 nucleotides align to TRBD1. In germline, CDR1 is SGHNT, CDR2 YYREEE (reference sequence). This CDR3 has 14 residues. The J segment lost 1 base and the V segment lost 4 bases, leaving 2 bases of the junction unmatched. Here the CDR3 DNA reads TGTGCCAGCAGCCGACAGGGGGGGAACACTGAAGCTTTCTTT. Protein sequence: CASSRQGGNTEAFF.

The rearrangement links TRBV3-1 (or the pseudogene TRBV3-2) to TRBJ2-7; TRBD1 aligns across 11 bases. Germline CDR1 reads LGHDT; CDR2 reads YNNKEL (reference sequence). The CDR3 runs to 15 residues. V lost 4 bases to trimming and J lost 2 bases; unmatched junction nucleotides: 4. CDR3 sequence: CASSPRTGGPYEQYF. In DNA form, the CDR3 reads TGTGCCAGCAGCCCCCGGACAGGGGGCCCCTACGAGCAGTACTTC.

The chain carries TRBV7-2 and TRBJ2-1; 11 nucleotides agree with TRBD2. Unmatched junction bases numbered 10, after V lost 5 bases and J lost 4 bases. The CDR3 is made up of 17 amino acids. Germline V gives CDR1 SGHTA, CDR2 FQGNSA. CDR3 protein: CASSPQALAGGYNEQFF. The DNA for the CDR3 is TGTGCCAGCAGCCCCCAAGCCCTAGCGGGGGGTTACAATGAGCAGTTCTTC.

V usage is TRBV18 and J usage is TRBJ2-3; TRBD2 matches at 10 bases. Germline V gene lookup returns CDR1 KGHSH and CDR2 LQKENI. The CDR3 is made up of 18 amino acids. V dropped 3 bases and J dropped 4; count of bases not matched to a gene: 13. CDR3 residues: CASSPPPLAGYIADTQYF. The CDR3 nucleotides read TGTGCCAGCTCACCTCCCCCACTAGCGGGGTATATTGCAGATACGCAGTATTTT.

The sample holds one count of this clone. V gene TRBV18 combines with J gene TRBJ1-5; D not resolved. The CDR3 spans 16 residues. Trimming cost V 3 bases and J 1 base, with 13 bases left between them. Germline V gives CDR1 KGHSH, CDR2 LQKENI. The CDR3: CASSPQRSGSNQPQHF. As DNA, the CDR3 is TGTGCCAGCTCACCTCAAAGGAGCGGGAGCAATCAGCCCCAGCATTTT.

This chain connects TRBV11-3 to TRBJ2-2; 7 bases line up with TRBD1. CDR1 SGHNT and CDR2 YENEEA come from the germline V gene. After removal of 5 bases from V and 6 bases from J, the junction contained 3 bases not matched to a gene. The CDR3 is 13 amino acids. The CDR3 is CASSLTGPGELFF. In DNA, the CDR3 is TGTGCCAGCAGCCTGACAGGGCCCGGGGAGCTGTTTTTT.

The V gene is TRBV15, the J gene TRBJ2-3; D may be TRBD2 (7 bases). Germline V lookup: CDR1 LNHNV, CDR2 YYDKDF (reference sequence). V lost 4 bases and J lost 0, with 14 bases in between. This CDR3 is 16 amino acids long. CDR3 DNA sequence: TGTGCCACCAGCACGGGGGGCGGGAGTAGCACAGATACGCAGTATTTT. Its protein is CATSTGGGSSTDTQYF. Looking up the rest from reference TRBV15 and TRBJ2-3 gives the full variable domain: DAMVIQNPRYQVTQFGKPVTLSCSQTLNHNVMYWYQQKSSQAPKLLFHYYDKDFNNEADTPDNFQSRRPNTSFCFLDIRSPGLGDTAMYLCATSTGGGSSTDTQYFGPGTRLTVL.

The rearrangement joins TRBV10-1 to TRBJ2-2; 9 nucleotides match TRBD1. From germline, CDR1 is WNHNN and CDR2 SYGVQD (reference sequence). The J segment lost 5 bases and the V segment lost 4 bases, leaving 2 bases of the junction unmatched. The CDR3 sequence is 14 residues long. CDR3: CASSVGTGTGELFF. DNA for the CDR3: TGCGCCAGCAGTGTTGGGACAGGGACCGGGGAGCTGTTTTTT.

The chain joins TRBV3-1 (or the pseudogene TRBV3-2) to TRBJ1-1; no clear D. Deletions cut 0 bases from V and 6 bases from J, with 5 bases between. Germline assignment: CDR1 LGHDT and CDR2 YNNKEL (reference sequence). The CDR3 extends over 12 amino acids. The CDR3 nucleotides are TGTGCCAGCAGCCAAGATCGGGCTGAAGCTTTCTTT. Its translation is CASSQDRAEAFF.

This clone has only one observation. The chain recombines TRBV18 with TRBJ1-2; D possibly corresponds to TRBD1 (6 bases). This CDR3 comprises 14 residues. Germline assignment: CDR1 KGHSH and CDR2 LQKENI. V was cut by 2 bases and J by 6 bases, with 13 bases left in between. Written as DNA, the CDR3 is TGTGCCAGCTCACCAGGACAGAGTAGCGATGGCTACACCTTC. Its protein is CASSPGQSSDGYTF.

The chain has TRBV5-1 and TRBJ1-1, with D tentatively TRBD1 (5 bases). Trimming removed 0 bases at V and 4 bases at J, with 10 bases between. The CDR3 extends over 14 amino acids. Germline values: CDR1 SGHRS, CDR2 YFSETQ. CDR3 DNA sequence: TGCGCCAGCAGCTTGGGCAGGGCCCTCACTGAAGCTTTCTTT. It encodes CASSLGRALTEAFF.

V gene TRBV6-5 combines with J gene TRBJ2-7; TRBD1 matches 9 bases. CDR1 and CDR2 (germline): MNHEY, SVGAGI. V shed 6 bases and J 5 bases; nucleotides not matched to a gene: 11. The CDR3 consists of 15 residues. The CDR3 sequence: CASSVWDRERNEQYF. The DNA for the CDR3 is TGTGCCAGCAGCGTTTGGGACAGGGAGAGAAACGAGCAGTACTTC.

This chain connects TRBV3-1 (or the pseudogene TRBV3-2) to TRBJ2-1, with no clear D. Per the germline V gene, CDR1 is LGHDT and CDR2 is YNNKEL (reference sequence). The CDR3 sequence is 14 residues long. The V gene lost 0 bases and the J gene lost 10 bases, with 13 bases spanning the gap. CDR3 loop: CASSQDLLFEEQFF. Written as DNA, the CDR3 is TGTGCCAGCAGCCAAGATCTGTTGTTCGAGGAGCAGTTCTTC.

V gene TRBV4-3 combines with J gene TRBJ1-2, with 8 bases fitting TRBD1. Germline loops: CDR1 LGHNA, CDR2 YSLEER. The CDR3 has 18 amino acids. V dropped 4 bases and J dropped 0; count of bases not matched to a gene: 13. The CDR3 DNA reads TGCGCCAGCAGCCCAGAGCTGGCAGGGGGCGCGTCTAACTATGGCTACACCTTC. Protein: CASSPELAGGASNYGYTF.

The J gene is TRBJ1-1, the V gene TRBV7-9; D remains ambiguous. Germline lookup yields CDR1 SEHNR and CDR2 FQNEAQ (reference sequence). There are 12 residues in the CDR3. Trimming removed 2 bases at V and 9 bases at J, with 10 bases between. This chain's CDR3 is CASSLLRWQAFF. The CDR3 DNA reads as TGTGCCAGCAGCTTACTCAGATGGCAAGCTTTCTTT. Using reference TRBV7-9 and TRBJ1-1 for the parts outside the CDR3, the full variable domain is DTGVSQNPRHKITKRGQNVTFRCDPISEHNRLYWYRQTLGQGPEFLTYFQNEAQLEKSRLLSDRFSAERPKGSFSTLEIQRTEQGDSAMYLCASSLLRWQAFFGQGTRLTVV.

V and J are TRBV9 and TRBJ2-7; TRBD1 matches at 9 bases. V trimming: 3 bases; J trimming: 7 bases; junction bases outside the gene matches: 8. Per germline, CDR1 SGDLS and CDR2 YYNGEE. This CDR3 contains 14 residues. CDR3 nucleotide sequence: TGTGCCAGCAGCGCATCCGGGACAGGGTTTGAGCAGTACTTC. This encodes CASSASGTGFEQYF.

This chain links TRBV18 with TRBJ1-4, with 10 bases that match TRBD1. Germline-derived CDR1 and CDR2 are KGHSH and LQKENI. Trimming at V came to 1 base and at J to 7 bases, leaving 6 bases not matched to a gene. The CDR3 is made up of 16 amino acids. The CDR3 DNA reads TGTGCCAGCTCACCACTAGGGACAGGGGTCGGTGAAAAACTGTTTTTT. Its protein is CASSPLGTGVGEKLFF.

The rearrangement joins TRBV6-6 to TRBJ2-7, with D possibly matching TRBD2 (5 bases). V was shortened by 9 bases and J by 3 bases, with 9 bases between the two germline ends. Germline assignment: CDR1 MNHNY and CDR2 SVGAGI (reference sequence). CDR3 length: 11 amino acids. In DNA form, the CDR3 reads TGTGCCAGTAGGACTCTCTACGAGCAGTACTTC. As protein: CASRTLYEQYF.

The chain couples TRBV6-5 to TRBJ1-1, with D unclear. Germline-derived CDR1 and CDR2 are MNHEY and SVGAGI. This CDR3 has 13 residues. Trimming took off 10 bases at V and 4 bases at J, with 16 bases between the two ends. The CDR3 nucleotides read TGTGCCATCCAGAGCGACCCGGGCACTGAAGCTTTCTTT. Encoded protein: CAIQSDPGTEAFF.

The chain joins TRBV7-2 to TRBJ1-1; weak D call: TRBD1 (5 bases). This CDR3 contains 14 residues. Looked up from germline, CDR1 is SGHTA and CDR2 is FQGNSA. V was shortened by 6 bases and J by 0 bases, with 11 bases between the two germline ends. CDR3 DNA: TGTGCCAGCAGGTTCGGGGGGATGAACACTGAAGCTTTCTTT. This translates into CASRFGGMNTEAFF.

V is TRBV24-1 and J is TRBJ2-1; 9 bases map to TRBD1. The CDR3 runs to 15 residues. Trimming removed 5 bases from V and 6 bases from J; junction bases left unmatched: 7. CDR1 and CDR2 (germline): KGHDR, SFDVKD. This chain's CDR3 is CATSARDRDTNEQFF. The CDR3 bases are TGTGCCACCAGTGCCCGGGACAGGGATACCAATGAGCAGTTCTTC.

This chain links TRBV10-3 with TRBJ2-6, with D unclear. The CDR3 totals 16 residues. V lost 10 bases to trimming and J lost 0 bases, with 16 bases between them. Germline-derived CDR1 and CDR2 are ENHRY and SYGVKD. The CDR3 DNA is TGTGCCACAACTGTCCTTATTCTCTCTGGGGCCAACGTCCTGACTTTC. Its protein is CATTVLILSGANVLTF.

The V gene is TRBV7-6, the J gene TRBJ2-2, with 8 bases lining up with TRBD2. Germline CDR1 is SGHVS and CDR2 is FNYEAQ. V gave up 3 bases and J gave up 0 bases; unmatched junction bases: 3. The CDR3 runs to 16 residues. The CDR3 bases are TGTGCCAGCAGCTTGTCGGGAGGGGCGAACACCGGGGAGCTGTTTTTT. Protein sequence: CASSLSGGANTGELFF.

The chain combines TRBV10-3 with TRBJ1-5; D ambiguous. Germline V CDR1 and CDR2: ENHRY, SYGVKD. V gave up 6 bases and J gave up 4 bases, with 7 bases separating them. This CDR3 has 12 residues. In nucleotides, the CDR3 is TGTGCCATCAGGGGAGCGAATCAGCCCCAGCATTTT. Translated: CAIRGANQPQHF.

The V and J genes are TRBV14 and TRBJ1-4; TRBD1 agrees at 9 bases. This CDR3 contains 16 residues. The junction had 10 bases not matched to a gene; V was cut back by 4 bases and J by 7 bases. Per germline, CDR1 SGHDN and CDR2 FVKESK. The CDR3: CASSLLGQGRSEKLFF. DNA for the CDR3: TGTGCCAGCAGCCTACTGGGACAGGGAAGAAGTGAAAAACTGTTTTTT.